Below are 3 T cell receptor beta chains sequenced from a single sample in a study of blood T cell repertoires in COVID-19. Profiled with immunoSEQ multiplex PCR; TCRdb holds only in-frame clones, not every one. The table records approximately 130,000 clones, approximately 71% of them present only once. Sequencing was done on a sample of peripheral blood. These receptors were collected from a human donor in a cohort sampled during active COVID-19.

This chain's CDR3 is CASSQGGGSTEAFF. CDR3 DNA: TGTGCCAGCAGCCAAGGAGGAGGGAGCACTGAAGCTTTCTTT. This chain connects TRBV3-1 (or the pseudogene TRBV3-2) to TRBJ1-1; D is ambiguous. The germline V and J ends were trimmed by 1 base and 4 bases, with 10 bases remaining between them. The CDR3 consists of 14 residues. Germline V gene lookup returns CDR1 LGHDT and CDR2 YNNKEL (reference sequence).

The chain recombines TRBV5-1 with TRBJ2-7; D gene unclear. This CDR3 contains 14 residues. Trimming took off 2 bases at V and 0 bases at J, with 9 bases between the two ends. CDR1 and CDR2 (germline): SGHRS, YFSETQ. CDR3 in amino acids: CASSFALSSYEQYF. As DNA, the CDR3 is TGCGCCAGCAGCTTCGCGCTGAGCTCCTACGAGCAGTACTTC.

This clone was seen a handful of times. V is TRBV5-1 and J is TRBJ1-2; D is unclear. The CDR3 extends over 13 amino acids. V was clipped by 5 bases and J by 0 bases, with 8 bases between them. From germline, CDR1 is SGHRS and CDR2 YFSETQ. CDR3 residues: CASSLLANYGYTF. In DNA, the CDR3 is TGCGCCAGCAGTCTGCTAGCTAACTATGGCTACACCTTC. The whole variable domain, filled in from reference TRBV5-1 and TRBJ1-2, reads KAGVTQTPRYLIKTRGQQVTLSCSPISGHRSVSWYQQTPGQGLQFLFEYFSETQRNKGNFPGRFSGRQFSNSRSEMNVSTLELGDSALYLCASSLLANYGYTFGSGTRLTVV.